Following are 20 T cell receptor beta chains from one sample sequenced in a study of blood T cell repertoires in COVID-19. Libraries were prepared by immunoSEQ multiplex PCR; TCRdb keeps only in-frame clonotypes and omits some of them. The profile shows roughly 250,000 clones, 80% to 90% of them singletons. Sequencing input: PBMCs or T cells enriched from blood (not recorded which). Receptors originate from a woman between 45 and 60 years old who had recovered from COVID-19.

This rearrangement joins TRBV28 to TRBJ2-1; D possibly corresponds to TRBD2 (7 bases). Germline-derived CDR1 and CDR2 are MDHEN and SYDVKM. CDR3 length: 15 amino acids. The V end lost 3 bases, the J end lost 4 bases, and 13 bases lay between the germline ends. The CDR3 region has the DNA TGTGCCAGCAGTTTGGGGGCTAGCGGATACAATGAGCAGTTCTTC. Protein product: CASSLGASGYNEQFF.

This chain connects TRBV2 to TRBJ2-1; TRBD2 is a possible D gene (5 bases). Trimming left V 4 bases short and J 6 bases short, with 16 bases between. The CDR3 runs 15 residues. Per the germline V gene, CDR1 is SNHLY and CDR2 is FYNNEI. The CDR3 coding sequence is TGTGCCAGCAGTGTCGGCGGGTCCTCCCTCAATGAGCAGTTCTTC. It yields the protein CASSVGGSSLNEQFF.

The chain couples TRBV6-5 to TRBJ1-4; 7 nucleotides agree with TRBD1. The ends lost 5 bases at V and 4 bases at J; junction bases unmatched: 7. The CDR3 totals 15 residues. Germline CDR1 is MNHEY and CDR2 is SVGAGI. The CDR3 DNA reads TGTGCCAGCAGTCCTTTGACAGGGAGTAATGAAAAACTGTTTTTT. This gives the protein CASSPLTGSNEKLFF.

This chain links TRBV7-8 with TRBJ1-1, with TRBD1 matching 8 bases. Germline V lookup: CDR1 SGHVS, CDR2 FQNEAQ. This CDR3 region has 13 residues. Trimming cost V 7 bases and J 3 bases; bases outside gene matches: 4. CDR3 DNA sequence: TGTGCCAGCACACAGGGGGGGGACACTGAAGCTTTCTTT. It codes for CASTQGGDTEAFF. Looking up the rest from reference TRBV7-8 and TRBJ1-1 gives the full variable domain: GAGVSQSPRYKVAKRGQDVALRCDPISGHVSLFWYQQALGQGPEFLTYFQNEAQLDKSGLPSDRFFAERPEGSVSTLKIQRTQQEDSAVYLCASTQGGDTEAFFGQGTRLTVV.

V usage is TRBV9 and J usage is TRBJ2-1, with D maybe TRBD1 (6 bases). CDR3 size: 16 residues. Trimming cost V 0 bases and J 1 base, with 11 bases left between them. CDR1 is SGDLS, CDR2 YYNGEE, per germline. CDR3: CASSVGGTQSYNEQFF. The DNA for the CDR3 is TGTGCCAGCAGCGTAGGAGGGACACAATCCTACAATGAGCAGTTCTTC. The full variable domain, with the rest looked up from reference TRBV9 and TRBJ2-1, is DSGVTQTPKHLITATGQRVTLRCSPRSGDLSVYWYQQSLDQGLQFLIQYYNGEERAKGNILERFSAQQFPDLHSELNLSSLELGDSALYFCASSVGGTQSYNEQFFGPGTRLTVL.

The V gene is TRBV9, the J gene TRBJ1-6, with 7 bases lining up with TRBD1. Looked up from germline, CDR1 is SGDLS and CDR2 is YYNGEE. This CDR3 spans 16 amino acids. V shed 0 bases, J shed 4 bases, and the junction held 4 bases outside the gene matches. CDR3 sequence: CASSVERGPYNSPLHF. The CDR3 DNA reads TGTGCCAGCAGCGTAGAGAGGGGGCCTTATAATTCACCCCTCCACTTT.

Written as DNA, the CDR3 is TGTGCCAGTAGTATAGGACTATACAATGAGCAGTTCTTC. Its translation: CASSIGLYNEQFF. The chain carries TRBV19 and TRBJ2-1, with D maybe TRBD2 (5 bases). This CDR3 has 13 residues. Germline loops: CDR1 LNHDA, CDR2 SQIVND (reference sequence). Trimming shortened V by 1 base and J by 4 bases, and 5 bases separated the two germline ends.

This chain links TRBV28 with TRBJ1-5; 11 bases map to TRBD1. CDR1 is MDHEN, CDR2 SYDVKM, per germline. There are 16 residues in the CDR3. The V and J ends lost 6 bases and 2 bases, in that order; junction bases with no gene match: 6. In nucleotides, the CDR3 is TGTGCCAGCAGCCCGGACAGGGGGCGAGGCAATCAGCCCCAGCATTTT. Translating gives CASSPDRGRGNQPQHF.

This rearrangement joins TRBV2 to TRBJ2-5, with D tentatively TRBD1 (6 bases). This CDR3 has 15 amino acids. V lost 4 bases and J lost 1, with 13 bases in between. CDR1 is SNHLY, CDR2 FYNNEI, per germline. Here the CDR3 DNA reads TGTGCCAGCAGTGTTGGGACAATACTCCAAGAGACCCAGTACTTC. Encoded protein: CASSVGTILQETQYF.

As for this clone: The same CDR3 can be traced to other DNA sequences in this sample. This chain uses TRBV19 with TRBJ2-7; D is perhaps TRBD1 (5 bases). V lost 5 bases to trimming and J lost 2 bases, with 10 bases between them. The CDR3 totals 13 residues. The germline CDR1 and CDR2 sequences are LNHDA and SQIVND (reference sequence). In DNA, the CDR3 is TGTGCCAGTAGTTCCAGGGTGACCTACGAGCAGTACTTC. Translation gives CASSSRVTYEQYF. The whole variable domain, remainder taken from reference TRBV19 and TRBJ2-7, is DGGITQSPKYLFRKEGQNVTLSCEQNLNHDAMYWYRQDPGQGLRLIYYSQIVNDFQKGDIAEGYSVSREKKESFPLTVTSAQKNPTAFYLCASSSRVTYEQYFGPGTRLTVT.

V is TRBV10-2 and J is TRBJ1-1; the match to TRBD1 covers 8 bases. CDR3 length: 14 residues. The germline CDR1 and CDR2 sequences are WSHSY and SAAADI. After removal of 6 bases from V and 5 bases from J, the junction contained 8 bases not matched to a gene. The CDR3 nucleotides read TGCGCCAGCAGGTTCGCAGGGGGCCGAACTGAAGCTTTCTTT. It codes for CASRFAGGRTEAFF.

The genes are TRBV28 and TRBJ1-3; the D is unclear. Looked up from germline, CDR1 is MDHEN and CDR2 is SYDVKM. Trimming left V 3 bases short and J 1 base short, with 10 bases between. This CDR3 has 15 residues. CDR3 sequence reads: CASSLRRISGNTIYF. The CDR3 DNA is TGTGCCAGCAGTTTGAGGCGGATTTCTGGAAACACCATATATTTT.

This sequence joins TRBV5-4 and TRBJ2-2; 11 positions match TRBD2. CDR1 and CDR2 from the germline V gene are SGHNT and YYREEE (reference sequence). The CDR3 is 15 residues long. V shed 4 bases and J 6 bases; nucleotides not matched to a gene: 5. The CDR3 sequence: CASSPTSGSPGELFF. CDR3 bases: TGTGCCAGCAGCCCCACTAGCGGGAGCCCCGGGGAGCTGTTTTTT.

This chain joins TRBV28 and TRBJ2-1; possibly TRBD2 for D (6 bases). Germline CDR1 is MDHEN and CDR2 is SYDVKM. Trimming shortened V by 6 bases and J by 4 bases, and 16 bases separated the two germline ends. The CDR3 extends over 15 amino acids. Here the CDR3 reads CASRLLGGAYNEQFF. The CDR3 coding sequence is TGTGCCAGCAGGCTACTCGGGGGTGCTTACAATGAGCAGTTCTTC.

The genes are TRBV27 and TRBJ2-1; no firm D call. The CDR3 runs to 14 residues. V was trimmed by 1 base and J by 4 bases, leaving 8 bases between them. Germline V gives CDR1 MNHEY, CDR2 SMNVEV (reference sequence). The CDR3, as DNA: TGTGCCAGCAGTTTATTGGGCTTTTACAATGAGCAGTTCTTC. It is translated as CASSLLGFYNEQFF.

This chain links TRBV7-2 with TRBJ1-2, with a possible D match to TRBD1 (5 bases). Germline V gives CDR1 SGHTA, CDR2 FQGNSA. Trimming pared 1 base from V and 8 bases from J, leaving 14 bases between. CDR3 length: 14 amino acids. This CDR3 is CASSLGPTESGYTF. The CDR3 coding sequence is TGTGCCAGCAGCTTAGGCCCGACAGAGAGCGGCTACACCTTC.

The chain employs TRBV27 and TRBJ1-1; the D gene is possibly TRBD1 (5 bases). CDR1 is MNHEY and CDR2 is SMNVEV in the germline V gene (reference sequence). This CDR3 region has 13 residues. V was trimmed by 3 bases and J by 11 bases, leaving 16 bases between them. The CDR3 DNA follows: TGTGCCAGCAGTTTTGGGGGGTTGGGCCAGGCTTTCTTT. Translation gives CASSFGGLGQAFF.

The chain is built from TRBV2 and TRBJ1-3; D is uncertain. The ends were cut back, 2 bases at V and 0 bases at J, with 17 bases in the middle. This CDR3 contains 18 residues. Germline CDR1 and CDR2: SNHLY and FYNNEI. DNA for the CDR3: TGTGCCAGCAGTGAATTAATTCCCGCCAAGCCCTCTGGAAACACCATATATTTT. It specifies CASSELIPAKPSGNTIYF.

The chain has TRBV7-8 and TRBJ1-2; 7 bases map to TRBD1. Trimming at V came to 5 bases and at J to 8 bases, leaving 11 bases not matched to a gene. Germline CDR1 and CDR2: SGHVS and FQNEAQ. The CDR3 is 14 amino acids. The CDR3: CASSAANRGTGYTF. Here the CDR3 DNA reads TGTGCCAGCAGCGCAGCGAACAGGGGTACAGGCTACACCTTC.

The chain recombines TRBV3-1 (or the pseudogene TRBV3-2) with TRBJ1-2; possibly TRBD1 for D (5 bases). The V gene lost 4 bases and the J gene lost 3 bases, with 12 bases spanning the gap. CDR3 length: 14 amino acids. The germline V gene encodes CDR1 LGHDT and CDR2 YNNKEL (reference sequence). Written as DNA, the CDR3 is TGTGCCAGCAGCCCCTTGGGAGGGGACTATGGCTACACCTTC. Its translation: CASSPLGGDYGYTF.